Below, one TCR beta chain is given with its context. This clone's antigen is unknown. Per-base quality was not reported, and no clone a single base away is much larger than it. These data originate in a study of OX40 agonist ivuxolimab in advanced cancers. Study-wide context: The costimulatory receptor OX40 (CD134) was targeted by ivuxolimab, a fully human IgG2 agonistic monoclonal antibody. Intravenous ivuxolimab was administered to patients every 2 weeks at six dose levels: 0.01, 0.1, 0.3, 1.5, 3 and 10 mg/kg. Of the approximately 50 dose-escalation patients, hepatocellular carcinoma was present in about 19, melanoma in around 15, renal cell carcinoma in 9 and head and neck cancer in 9. The dose-escalation cohort was 82.7% male with a mean age of about 60 years, ranging from about 23 to 85. Prior anti-PD-1, anti-PD-L1 or anti-CTLA-4 therapy was permitted, and checkpoint inhibitors had been received by 40% to 50% of dose-escalation patients. Three dose-escalation patients achieved partial responses, one with hepatocellular carcinoma and two with cutaneous melanoma. Peripheral TCRbeta sequencing was intended to test whether TCR sequence diversity was altered and clonal T-cell expansion was caused by ivuxolimab. The paper reports the monotherapy dose-escalation portion (N of about 50 patients) of the phase I ivuxolimab trial. The investigation overall reported the following: Low levels of normalized T-cell clonal expansion were also seen in some patients who did not respond. At doses of 0.1 to 3.0 mg/kg, clonal expansion of both CD4+ and CD8+ T cells in blood was seen between baseline and week 6. After ivuxolimab, CD8+ T cells had more expanded clones than CD4+ T cells on average. The antigen specificity of the clonally expanded peripheral T cells was not determined. In the 0.1-3.0 mg/kg groups, partial responders were among the patients with the lowest normalized peripheral clonal expansion, particularly in CD8+ T cells.

Patients with a history of autoimmune disease or receiving systemic immunosuppression were excluded from the trial. Peripheral blood for TCR sequencing was collected from all dose cohorts at baseline, on cycle 4 day 1, and on cycle 7 day 1. The samples were drawn from a first-in-human, open-label, multicenter phase I dose-escalation trial of ivuxolimab. Adults with locally advanced or metastatic melanoma, renal cell, hepatocellular, or head and neck squamous cell carcinoma were enrolled in the trial. Before TCR sequencing, CD4+ and CD8+ T cells were separately sorted from peripheral blood. Relative to germline, V is 2 bases shorter and J is 3 bases shorter, with 5 bases between their ends. From the cysteine up to the phenylalanine, the CDR3 has a length of 12 residues. Here the CDR3 DNA is all that survives: 36 bases in frame from base 1. The germline V gene sets CDR1 to SGDLS and CDR2 to YYNGEE.

For sequencing of the TCRbeta CDR3 region, genomic DNA was extracted from the sorted cells. The immunoSEQ Assay was used for sequencing of TCRbeta CDR3 regions. Drawn from immuneACCESS, this table holds only the in-frame rearrangements with V and J called that TCRdb kept. Clones are partly lost; checked studies trace under half to an unresolved V gene and leave the rest unexplained. The sample has approximately 70,000 clones on record, about 90% of them singletons. The ten largest clones take up over 0.35% of the sample. Recombination joined TRBV9 with TRBJ2-5, with TRBD1 perhaps the D gene, on 5 matching bases. Sequenced here: CD4+ or CD8+ T cells sorted from blood, sampled in a trial of the OX40 agonist ivuxolimab. This TCR derives from an adult with an advanced solid tumor such as melanoma, head and neck, liver or kidney cancer. The nucleotide sequence is TGTGCCAGCAGCGTGACAGAAGAGACCCAGTACTTC. Its protein reads: CASSVTEETQYF.